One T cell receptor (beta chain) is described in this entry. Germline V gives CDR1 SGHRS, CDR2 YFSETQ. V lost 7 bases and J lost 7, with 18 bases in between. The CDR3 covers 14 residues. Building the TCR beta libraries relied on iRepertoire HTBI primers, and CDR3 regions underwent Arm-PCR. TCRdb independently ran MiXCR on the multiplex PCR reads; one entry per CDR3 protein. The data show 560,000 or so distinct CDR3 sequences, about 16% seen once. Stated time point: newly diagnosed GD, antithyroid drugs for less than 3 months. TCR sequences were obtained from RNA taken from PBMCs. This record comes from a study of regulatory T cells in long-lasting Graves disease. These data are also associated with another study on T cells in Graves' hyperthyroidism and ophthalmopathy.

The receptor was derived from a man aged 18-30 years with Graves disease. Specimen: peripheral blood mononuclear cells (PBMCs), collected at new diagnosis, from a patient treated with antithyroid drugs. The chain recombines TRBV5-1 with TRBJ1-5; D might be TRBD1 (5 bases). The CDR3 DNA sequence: TGCGCCAGCTCACCCCTAGGCGGGGGACAGCCCCAGCATTTT. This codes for CASSPLGGGQPQHF.